Following are 16 T cell receptor beta chains from one sample sequenced in a study of T-cell reconstitution after alpha-beta-depleted transplantation in children. Preparation of the TCRbeta library involved a method that used unique molecular identifiers. TCRdb passed the PCR reads through MiXCR, listing each CDR3 protein once. The profile shows under 250,000 distinct CDR3 sequences, about a sixth of them singletons. This specimen consisted of PBMCs, mostly from graft donor cells, obtained 360 days after TCRalphabeta/CD19-depleted stem cell transplant. These receptors all come from a male patient under 10 years old who had a stem cell transplant for acute lymphoblastic leukemia, so the T cells may come from the graft donor.

Worth noting for this clonotype: This could be a read error, since a much larger clone is one nucleotide away. The rearrangement links TRBV4-3 to TRBJ2-2, with 7 bases matching TRBD1. Trimming removed 3 bases from V and 6 bases from J; junction bases left unmatched: 10. CDR1 and CDR2 (germline): LGHNA, YSLEER. The CDR3 is 16 amino acids. The CDR3 reads CASSHRQGWGAGELFF. The CDR3 bases are TGCGCCAGCAGCCACAGACAGGGTTGGGGCGCCGGGGAGCTGTTTTTT.

This clonotype was seen more than once but under ten times. The chain employs TRBV9 and TRBJ2-4; D uncertain. Between the trimmed V and J ends, which lost 4 bases and 11 bases, there was a span of 10 bases. CDR3 length: 11 amino acids. Germline V gene data show CDR1 as SGDLS and CDR2 as YYNGEE. CDR3 region: CASSSDGLQYF. CDR3 sequence (DNA): TGTGCCAGCAGCTCCGACGGCCTTCAGTACTTC.

The rearrangement joins TRBV18 to TRBJ2-7; D uncertain. CDR3 length equals 16 residues. V was clipped by 3 bases and J by 0 bases, with 15 bases between them. Germline-derived CDR1 and CDR2 are KGHSH and LQKENI. CDR3: CASSPSVDDTSYEQYF. The DNA of the CDR3 is TGTGCCAGCTCACCCTCGGTGGACGACACCTCCTACGAGCAGTACTTC. The entire variable domain, with the rest obtained from reference TRBV18 and TRBJ2-7, is as follows: NAGVMQNPRHLVRRRGQEARLRCSPMKGHSHVYWYRQLPEEGLKFMVYLQKENIIDESGMPKERFSAEFPKEGPSILRIQQVVRGDSAAYFCASSPSVDDTSYEQYFGPGTRLTVT.

This clonotype was recorded many times. The chain is built from TRBV14 and TRBJ2-3, with a weak D call TRBD1 (6 bases). The CDR3 sequence is 14 residues long. Germline-derived CDR1 and CDR2 are SGHDN and FVKESK. The V end lost 0 bases, the J end lost 8 bases, and 12 bases lay between the germline ends. In DNA, the CDR3 is TGTGCCAGCAGCCAAGAAGGGGGTGTCTCTACGCAGTATTTT. Protein sequence: CASSQEGGVSTQYF.

The CDR3 is CASRREYGYTF. CDR3 bases: TGTGCCAGCCGCCGGGAGTATGGCTACACCTTC. V usage is TRBV12-3 or TRBV12-4 and J usage is TRBJ1-2; no firm D call. Trimming cost V 8 bases and J 5 bases, with 9 bases left between them. The CDR3 has 11 amino acids.

This clonotype has ten or more counts. The gene calls are TRBV3-1 and TRBJ2-3; weak D call: TRBD1 (5 bases). The CDR3 loop spans 18 amino acids. Germline V gives CDR1 LGHDT, CDR2 YNNKEL (reference sequence). V lost 1 base and J 0 bases, leaving 17 bases between the germline ends. DNA of the CDR3: TGTGCCAGCAGCCAAGGTGTTATAACAGGTGGTAGCACAGATACGCAGTATTTT. Translation gives CASSQGVITGGSTDTQYF.

This clonotype showed up many times. The genes are TRBV5-1 and TRBJ2-2; TRBD1 aligns across 8 bases. There are 16 residues in the CDR3. V dropped 3 bases and J dropped 8; count of bases not matched to a gene: 12. Germline values: CDR1 SGHRS, CDR2 YFSETQ. DNA for the CDR3: TGCGCCAGCAGCTATACGACTGACAGGGGCTGGGGGGAGCTGTTTTTT. Translated: CASSYTTDRGWGELFF.

This clonotype was observed a few times. This chain's CDR3 is CASSPFMGASGNEQFF. CDR3 sequence (DNA): TGCGCCAGCAGCCCCTTTATGGGGGCTAGTGGTAATGAGCAGTTCTTC. This rearrangement joins TRBV5-1 to TRBJ2-1, with D possibly matching TRBD1 (6 bases). The germline CDR1 and CDR2 sequences are SGHRS and YFSETQ. Trimming removed 4 bases from V and 7 bases from J, with 21 bases in between. The CDR3 has 16 residues.

The chain uses TRBV10-3 and TRBJ2-5; 12 bases line up with TRBD2. The CDR3 totals 15 residues. Germline CDR1 reads ENHRY; CDR2 reads SYGVKD. V shed 6 bases and J 1 base; nucleotides not matched to a gene: 3. DNA for the CDR3: TGTGCCATCAGATCTAGCGGGGGGGGCCAAGAGACCCAGTACTTC. Protein product: CAIRSSGGGQETQYF.

The V call is TRBV28, the J call TRBJ1-2; a weak D match, TRBD1 (5 bases). The CDR3 has 16 residues. Deletions cut 5 bases from V and 4 bases from J, with 20 bases between. Per germline, CDR1 MDHEN and CDR2 SYDVKM. DNA for the CDR3: TGTGCCAGCAGTCCCGAAAGGGGTGGGGGAGCCTATGGCTACACCTTC. Translating it yields CASSPERGGGAYGYTF.

As concerns this clonotype: It may be a read error: a sequence one base away is much more abundant. V gene TRBV3-1 combines with J gene TRBJ2-2, with D tentatively TRBD2 (6 bases). The CDR3 has 16 amino acids. Germline values: CDR1 LGHDT, CDR2 YNNKEL (reference sequence). The CDR3 coding sequence is TGTACCAGCAGCCAGAGGAGGGGAGCGGACACCGGGGAGCTGTTTTTT. It yields the protein CTSSQRRGADTGELFF. Based on the CDR3 plus reference TRBV3-1 and TRBJ2-2, the full variable domain is DTAVSQTPKYLVTQMGNDKSIKCEQNLGHDTMYWYKQDSKKFLKIMFSYNNKELIINETVPNRFSPKSPDKAHLNLHINSLELGDSAVYFCTSSQRRGADTGELFFGEGSRLTVL.

This clonotype was counted a few times. The chain couples TRBV30 to TRBJ2-1; D is ambiguous. CDR1 is GTSNPN and CDR2 is SVGIG in the germline V gene (reference sequence). The germline V and J ends were trimmed by 7 bases and 11 bases, with 15 bases remaining between them. The CDR3 spans 11 residues. The CDR3 here is CAFHAVGKQFF. The CDR3, as DNA: TGTGCCTTCCATGCAGTGGGTAAGCAGTTCTTC.

This clonotype was detected many times. Here the CDR3 DNA reads TGTGCCAGCAGCCAAGACTCTTACGAGCAGTACTTC. Protein sequence: CASSQDSYEQYF. The rearrangement uses TRBV3-1 and TRBJ2-7; no clear D. CDR3 length equals 12 residues. V gave up 0 bases and J gave up 4 bases, with 4 bases separating them. Germline values: CDR1 LGHDT, CDR2 YNNKEL (reference sequence).

The sample holds a few counts of this clonotype. V is TRBV29-1 and J is TRBJ2-7; 10 positions agree with TRBD1. CDR3 length: 16 residues. Per germline, CDR1 SQVTM and CDR2 ANQGSEA. J gave up 5 bases and V 4 bases, and 14 bases lay outside the gene matches. The CDR3 sequence is CSVVGGRGQGSDEQYF. CDR3 nucleotide sequence: TGCAGCGTTGTGGGGGGCCGGGGACAGGGGTCGGACGAGCAGTACTTC.

This clonotype was counted between two and nine times. The V gene is TRBV7-9, the J gene TRBJ1-5, with a possible D match to TRBD1 (5 bases). Deletions cut 2 bases from V and 4 bases from J, with 15 bases between. CDR1 and CDR2 (germline): SEHNR, FQNEAQ (reference sequence). There are 16 residues in the CDR3. CDR3 region: CASSLWAGKGNQPQHF. The CDR3 nucleotides read TGTGCCAGCAGCTTATGGGCAGGGAAAGGGAATCAGCCCCAGCATTTT. The whole variable domain, filled in from reference TRBV7-9 and TRBJ1-5, reads DTGVSQNPRHKITKRGQNVTFRCDPISEHNRLYWYRQTLGQGPEFLTYFQNEAQLEKSRLLSDRFSAERPKGSFSTLEIQRTEQGDSAMYLCASSLWAGKGNQPQHFGDGTRLSIL.

This clonotype was picked up a small number of times. V usage is TRBV18 and J usage is TRBJ2-3, with 10 bases identical to TRBD2. The germline V gene encodes CDR1 KGHSH and CDR2 LQKENI. V lost 3 bases, J lost 2 bases, and 5 bases stayed unmatched. The CDR3 has 16 residues. The CDR3 loop reads CASSPPGLADTDTQYF. DNA for the CDR3: TGTGCCAGCTCACCCCCCGGACTAGCGGACACAGATACGCAGTATTTT.